The T cell receptor (beta chain) under discussion was sequenced for a study of blood T cell repertoires in COVID-19. Generated by immunoSEQ multiplex PCR, the TCRdb table keeps only in-frame clones and is missing some. The data contain 150,000 or so clones, more than 70% of them singletons. The CDR3 has 16 residues. Germline values: CDR1 SGHTA, CDR2 FQGNSA. Trimming stripped 4 bases from V and 4 bases from J, with 14 bases between. Material: peripheral blood. The TCR sequence derives from a woman aged 55-69 years with acute or convalescent COVID-19. The rearrangement uses TRBV7-2 and TRBJ1-6; tentative D call: TRBD1 (5 bases). CDR3 DNA: TGTGCCAGCAGCTCATTCGACAGTCTTTATAATTCACCCCTCCACTTT. As protein: CASSSFDSLYNSPLHF.